Below, 25 T cell receptor beta chains from the same sample are listed, as sequenced in a study of T-cell reconstitution after alpha-beta-depleted transplantation in children. This sample's TCRbeta library carried unique molecular identifier barcodes. MiXCR, applied by TCRdb to the PCR reads, yields one record per CDR3 protein. The sample lists about 980,000 distinct CDR3 sequences, about 26% occurring once. Source: PBMCs, mostly from graft donor cells, taken 360 days after TCRalphabeta/CD19-depleted stem cell transplant. The receptor set was obtained from a boy in the first two years of life who had a stem cell transplant for SCID, so the T cells may come from the graft donor.

The rearrangement joins TRBV5-1 to TRBJ2-1; D uncertain. Per germline, CDR1 SGHRS and CDR2 YFSETQ. The CDR3 is 15 residues long. Trimming pared 0 bases from V and 8 bases from J, leaving 15 bases between. This CDR3 reads CASSLEGPSRDEQFF. The CDR3 DNA reads as TGCGCCAGCAGCTTGGAAGGACCCTCCCGAGATGAGCAGTTCTTC. The entire variable domain, with the rest obtained from reference TRBV5-1 and TRBJ2-1, is as follows: KAGVTQTPRYLIKTRGQQVTLSCSPISGHRSVSWYQQTPGQGLQFLFEYFSETQRNKGNFPGRFSGRQFSNSRSEMNVSTLELGDSALYLCASSLEGPSRDEQFFGPGTRLTVL.

V is TRBV10-3 and J is TRBJ2-3, with D perhaps matching TRBD1 (6 bases). V was trimmed by 10 bases and J by 0 bases, leaving 17 bases between them. The CDR3 has 15 residues. CDR1 ENHRY and CDR2 SYGVKD come from the germline V gene. The chain's CDR3 is CATGPIRGSTDTQYF. The DNA for the CDR3 is TGTGCCACCGGCCCGATCAGGGGCAGCACAGATACGCAGTATTTT.

This clonotype was detected a few times. The J gene is TRBJ2-2, the V gene TRBV30; D not resolved. V was clipped by 4 bases and J by 1 base, with 7 bases between them. There are 13 residues in the CDR3. Germline V gene sequence: CDR1 GTSNPN, CDR2 SVGIG (reference sequence). CDR3 nucleotide sequence: TGTGCCTGGATTTCGGTGAACACCGGGGAGCTGTTTTTT. It translates to CAWISVNTGELFF.

The rearrangement uses TRBV6-6 and TRBJ2-3, with a tentative D call TRBD2 (5 bases). Germline V gene lookup returns CDR1 MNHNY and CDR2 SVGAGI (reference sequence). The germline V and J ends were trimmed by 6 bases and 10 bases, with 14 bases remaining between them. This CDR3 is 12 amino acids long. CDR3 sequence (DNA): TGTGCCAGCAGGCCACCGGGATTCTCGCAGTATTTT. Translating it yields CASRPPGFSQYF.

This clonotype was seen only a few times. The V gene is TRBV6-1, the J gene TRBJ2-5; D unclear. This CDR3 comprises 11 residues. Germline-derived CDR1 and CDR2 are MNHNS and SASEGT. The V end was cut by 6 bases, the J end by 5 bases, with 7 bases between. The CDR3 DNA follows: TGTGCCAGCAGGAAGGAGGAGACCCAGTACTTC. Translating gives CASRKEETQYF.

The chain combines TRBV10-3 with TRBJ2-7, with D perhaps matching TRBD2 (6 bases). Trimming removed 2 bases from V and 4 bases from J, with 15 bases in between. The CDR3 covers 15 residues. Per the germline V gene, CDR1 is ENHRY and CDR2 is SYGVKD. The CDR3 DNA sequence: TGTGCCATCAGTGAGGCTAGCGAGGGGATATACGAGCAGTACTTC. Encoded protein: CAISEASEGIYEQYF.

This clonotype came up a few times. V and J are TRBV12-3 or TRBV12-4 and TRBJ2-5; TRBD1 matches 8 bases. This CDR3 has 15 amino acids. The J segment lost 5 bases and the V segment lost 6 bases, leaving 11 bases of the junction unmatched. CDR3 in amino acids: CASRPQRTGPETQYF. CDR3 DNA: TGTGCCAGCAGACCGCAAAGGACAGGGCCGGAGACCCAGTACTTC.

The chain carries TRBV2 and TRBJ1-1; D is possibly TRBD1 (5 bases). V was cut by 7 bases and J by 1 base, with 10 bases left in between. Germline values: CDR1 SNHLY, CDR2 FYNNEI. The CDR3 length is 13 residues. This chain's CDR3 is CASNYGGNTEAFF. In DNA form, the CDR3 reads TGTGCCAGCAACTACGGGGGGAACACTGAAGCTTTCTTT.

This clonotype was counted a few times. The V and J genes are TRBV4-3 and TRBJ2-3; a weak D match, TRBD2 (7 bases). The CDR3 spans 16 residues. V was clipped by 4 bases and J by 1 base, with 15 bases between them. Germline V CDR1 and CDR2: LGHNA, YSLEER. The CDR3 is CASSPGGLAGTDTQYF. CDR3 sequence (DNA): TGCGCCAGCAGCCCGGGGGGCTTGGCTGGCACAGATACGCAGTATTTT.

This clonotype has a handful of counts. The chain uses TRBV12-3 or TRBV12-4 and TRBJ1-1, with a possible D match to TRBD1 (5 bases). Trimming took off 5 bases at V and 7 bases at J, with 14 bases between the two ends. The CDR3 is made up of 13 amino acids. Here the CDR3 reads CASSTPGRLEAFF. Here the CDR3 DNA reads TGTGCCAGCAGTACGCCGGGGCGGCTTGAAGCTTTCTTT.

The rearrangement uses TRBV14 and TRBJ1-1; D perhaps matches TRBD1 (6 bases). From germline, CDR1 is SGHDN and CDR2 FVKESK. There are 16 residues in the CDR3. Trimming removed 0 bases from V and 0 bases from J, with 11 bases in between. The CDR3 sequence is CASSQDEGGLNTEAFF. The CDR3 region has the DNA TGTGCCAGCAGCCAAGATGAGGGGGGGCTGAACACTGAAGCTTTCTTT.

This clonotype was recorded many times. The chain has TRBV12-3 or TRBV12-4 and TRBJ2-7, with D maybe TRBD2 (7 bases). V was pared by 5 bases and J by 0 bases, with 11 bases between. The CDR3 is 14 amino acids. The CDR3 sequence is CASSLGGHSYEQYF. DNA of the CDR3: TGTGCCAGCAGTCTCGGGGGGCACTCCTACGAGCAGTACTTC.

This clonotype was observed a single time. V is TRBV7-8 and J is TRBJ1-1; D perhaps matches TRBD1 (5 bases). This CDR3 has 15 amino acids. Trimming removed 1 base at V and 11 bases at J, with 20 bases between. Germline CDR1 is SGHVS and CDR2 is FQNEAQ. The CDR3 is CASSLGLGWGDGAFF. CDR3 sequence (DNA): TGTGCCAGCAGCTTAGGATTAGGTTGGGGCGACGGGGCTTTCTTT.

The chain couples TRBV20-1 to TRBJ1-5; 7 bases fit TRBD1. Trimming took 6 bases from V and 0 from J; bases not matched to a gene: 8. Germline V gene sequence: CDR1 DFQATT, CDR2 SNEGSKA (reference sequence). The CDR3 has 15 residues. The CDR3 DNA follows: TGCAGTGCCAGGGGGGGCGAGTATAGCAATCAGCCCCAGCATTTT. Translating it yields CSARGGEYSNQPQHF.

The chain links TRBV24-1 to TRBJ2-1, with a possible D match to TRBD2 (5 bases). Per germline, CDR1 KGHDR and CDR2 SFDVKD. This CDR3 contains 14 residues. The V and J ends lost 4 bases and 7 bases respectively, with 13 bases between them. CDR3 sequence: CATSDPRVGNEQFF. CDR3 nucleotide sequence: TGTGCCACCAGTGACCCGAGGGTTGGTAATGAGCAGTTCTTC.

The gene calls are TRBV11-1 and TRBJ1-3; D perhaps matches TRBD1 (5 bases). The germline V gene has CDR1 SGHAT and CDR2 FQDESV (reference sequence). CDR3 length: 17 residues. V was cut by 3 bases and J by 0 bases, with 15 bases left in between. The CDR3 DNA reads as TGTGCCAGCAGCTTCTATGTAGACAGAACCTCTGGAAACACCATATATTTT. Its translation: CASSFYVDRTSGNTIYF.

This clonotype was counted between two and nine times. The rearrangement joins TRBV12-3 or TRBV12-4 to TRBJ1-1; 9 bases align to TRBD1. The CDR3 runs 15 residues. V lost 4 bases and J lost 4; bases outside the gene matches: 7. The CDR3 spells CASSSDRGSITEAFF. CDR3 in DNA: TGTGCCAGCAGTTCCGACAGGGGGAGCATCACTGAAGCTTTCTTT.

J is TRBJ2-1 and V is TRBV6-2 or TRBV6-3; D not resolved. V was shortened by 7 bases and J by 9 bases, with 10 bases between the two germline ends. The CDR3 spans 11 residues. The V gene's germline CDR1 is MNHEY and CDR2 SVGEGT. CDR3 region: CASTSPGEQFF. As DNA, the CDR3 is TGTGCCAGCACCAGCCCTGGTGAGCAGTTCTTC.

This clonotype came up a few times. The chain uses TRBV28 and TRBJ2-7; 7 bases line up with TRBD2. Germline CDR1 MDHEN, CDR2 SYDVKM. V dropped 7 bases and J dropped 0; count of bases not matched to a gene: 9. CDR3 length: 15 residues. The CDR3 DNA follows: TGTGCCAGCACCTCCCGCGGGGGACTCTCCTACGAGCAGTACTTC. It encodes CASTSRGGLSYEQYF.

This clonotype appeared a few times. The chain is built from TRBV28 and TRBJ1-3; 8 positions match TRBD1. Per the germline V gene, CDR1 is MDHEN and CDR2 is SYDVKM. V was pared by 1 base and J by 2 bases, with 7 bases of the junction left unmatched. The CDR3 sequence is 17 residues long. The DNA for the CDR3 is TGTGCCAGCAGTTTATCGGTGTCCAGGGGGCCTGGAAACACCATATATTTT. Encoded protein: CASSLSVSRGPGNTIYF.

The chain joins TRBV5-5 to TRBJ1-1; 8 positions match TRBD1. Germline loops: CDR1 SGHKS, CDR2 YYEKEE (reference sequence). The CDR3 contains 17 residues. The J segment lost 3 bases and the V segment lost 0 bases, leaving 10 bases of the junction unmatched. The CDR3 DNA is TGTGCCAGCAGCTTGGCTAAACCGGACAGGGACTACACTGAAGCTTTCTTT. Translation: CASSLAKPDRDYTEAFF.

In nucleotides, the CDR3 is TGTGCCAGCTCACCAAACAGGGGGCTTCAAGAGACCCAGTACTTC. Translated: CASSPNRGLQETQYF. The chain links TRBV18 to TRBJ2-5, with TRBD1 identical over 9 bases. Germline V gene lookup returns CDR1 KGHSH and CDR2 LQKENI. V trimming: 2 bases; J trimming: 2 bases; junction bases outside the gene matches: 3. The CDR3 totals 15 residues. The full variable domain, its missing parts supplied by reference TRBV18 and TRBJ2-5, is NAGVMQNPRHLVRRRGQEARLRCSPMKGHSHVYWYRQLPEEGLKFMVYLQKENIIDESGMPKERFSAEFPKEGPSILRIQQVVRGDSAAYFCASSPNRGLQETQYFGPGTRLLVL.

The V gene is TRBV6-2 or TRBV6-3, the J gene TRBJ2-5; TRBD1 aligns across 7 bases. The CDR3 is made up of 18 amino acids. Per germline, CDR1 MNHEY and CDR2 SVGEGT. V dropped 4 bases and J dropped 0; count of bases not matched to a gene: 14. For the CDR3, the DNA is TGTGCCAGCAGTTCGTCCGGGGACAGCCCTCAGGACCAAGAGACCCAGTACTTC. This encodes CASSSSGDSPQDQETQYF.

The chain combines TRBV9 with TRBJ2-2; D not resolved. V was cut by 1 base and J by 6 bases, with 7 bases left in between. Germline loops: CDR1 SGDLS, CDR2 YYNGEE. The CDR3 sequence is 13 residues long. CDR3 nucleotide sequence: TGTGCCAGCAGCGTAAACGGTGCCGGGGAGCTGTTTTTT. Translation gives CASSVNGAGELFF.

CDR3 in DNA: TGTGCCAGCAATCTAGCGGGGGGTTACAATGAGCAGTTCTTC. Protein product: CASNLAGGYNEQFF. The chain combines TRBV12-3 or TRBV12-4 with TRBJ2-1, with 11 bases fitting TRBD2. The CDR3 covers 14 residues. The V gene end was trimmed by 7 bases and the J gene end by 4 bases; junction bases not matched to a gene: 3.